This T cell receptor beta chain was retrieved from a study of blood T cell repertoires in COVID-19. This CDR3 comprises 14 residues. CDR1 is LNHDA and CDR2 is SQIVND in the germline V gene (reference sequence). Between the trimmed V and J ends, which lost 1 base and 6 bases, there was a span of 7 bases. Per the authors' pipeline: Amplified reference gene primers provided the basis for estimating nucleated cell counts. Clones were read by immunoSEQ multiplex PCR, and TCRdb kept only the in-frame ones, dropping some. Clone size and V and J calls were adopted from that table, with D and trimming inferred from the DNA. The sample consists of approximately 440,000 clones, around 90% of them appearing once.

This chain links TRBV19 with TRBJ1-6; no reliable D call. The origin of this receptor is a woman between 18 and 29 years old who had recovered from COVID-19. Specimen: PBMCs or T cells enriched from blood (not recorded which). The CDR3 region has the DNA TGTGCCAGTAGTATAGTCGGGAGTAATTCACCCCTCCACTTT. As protein: CASSIVGSNSPLHF.